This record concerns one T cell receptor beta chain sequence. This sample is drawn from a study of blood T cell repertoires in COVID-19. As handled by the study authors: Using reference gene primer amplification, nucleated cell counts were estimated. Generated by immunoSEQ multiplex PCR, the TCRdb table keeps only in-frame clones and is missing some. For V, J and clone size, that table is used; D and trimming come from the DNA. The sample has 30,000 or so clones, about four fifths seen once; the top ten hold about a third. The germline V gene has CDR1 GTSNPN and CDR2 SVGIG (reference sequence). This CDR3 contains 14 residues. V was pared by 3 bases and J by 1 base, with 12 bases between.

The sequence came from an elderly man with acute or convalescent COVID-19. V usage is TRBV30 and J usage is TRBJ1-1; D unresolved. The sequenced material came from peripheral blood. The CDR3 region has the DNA TGTGCCTGGAGCGAAAAAACAACGAACACTGAAGCTTTCTTT. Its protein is CAWSEKTTNTEAFF.